Reported below is one T cell receptor beta chain. The sample originates from a study of healthy donors' naive CD4 and CD8 T cells. Across the whole study: Donors came from three age groups: 20-25, 40-50 and 60-70 years.

The germline V gene has CDR1 SNHLY and CDR2 FYNNEI. The trim removed 5 bases at V and 3 bases at J, leaving 0 bases unmatched. This CDR3 has 12 amino acids. Each TCR library used 500 ng of total RNA and a linear amplification protocol. In the original analysis: 4 or 5 healthy donors contributed about 74,000 sequenced TCR alpha transcripts. Each CDR3 protein is one row after TCRdb ran MiXCR on the reads. The V and J calls follow TCRdb's processing rather than the paper's. Among some 190,000 distinct CDR3 sequences listed, about 74% were seen once. The TCR comes from a pool of human donors in good health; the sample pools cells from several healthy donors. The sample comprised naive CD4+ and CD8+ T cells sorted from blood, pooled from several donors. V usage is TRBV2 and J usage is TRBJ1-1, with 7 bases matching TRBD1. CDR3 sequence: CASSTGDTEAFF. The CDR3 nucleotides are TGTGCCAGCAGTACAGGGGACACTGAAGCTTTCTTT.